This is a list of T cell receptor beta chains from one sample in a study of identical twins. TCRdb reprocessed the 5' RACE reads with MiXCR, giving one entry per CDR3 protein. The data show about 1.7 million distinct CDR3 sequences, more than 30% seen once. Sequencing was carried out using cord blood. The receptors here all came from a newborn girl in good health. CDR3s include the opening cysteine and the closing phenylalanine or tryptophan. The D gene is left open where the match is weak. Some rows have no size entry. The others give once, few or many, or a class for an expanded clone.

V	J	D	size	CDR3	DNA
TRBV20-1	TRBJ2-3	TRBD2	.	CSARLLFGGATDTQYF	TGCAGTGCTAGACTCTTATTCGGGGGGGCGACAGATACGCAGTATTTT
TRBV5-5	TRBJ1-6	.	.	CASSLAGLSSYNSPLHF	TGTGCCAGCAGCTTGGCGGGGTTGAGCTCCTATAATTCACCCCTCCACTTT
TRBV9	TRBJ1-3	.	.	CASSVAGLPSGNTIYF	TGTGCCAGCAGCGTAGCGGGACTGCCCTCTGGAAACACCATATATTTT
TRBV10-3	TRBJ1-5	.	.	CAIRVSRGGEGNQPQHF	TGTGCCATCAGAGTGAGTCGGGGGGGGGAAGGCAATCAGCCCCAGCATTTT
TRBV10-3	TRBJ2-1	TRBD2	.	CAISATSGSYEQFF	TGTGCCATCAGCGCGACTAGCGGGAGTTATGAGCAGTTCTTC
TRBV20-1	TRBJ2-1	TRBD1	few	CSAAGQGLGEQFF	TGCAGTGCGGCCGGACAGGGGTTAGGTGAGCAGTTCTTC
TRBV5-6	TRBJ2-5	.	few	CASSLNYIKETQYF	TGTGCCAGCAGCTTGAACTATATAAAAGAGACCCAGTACTTC
TRBV7-9	TRBJ1-1	.	.	CASSPTQGRNLAVNTEAFF	TGTGCCAGCAGCCCCACCCAGGGCCGGAATTTGGCGGTGAACACTGAAGCTTTCTTT
TRBV29-1	TRBJ1-5	.	.	CSVEGDNQPQHF	TGCAGCGTTGAAGGAGACAATCAGCCCCAGCATTTT
TRBV6-5	TRBJ1-6	.	.	CASSPTNRDSPLHF	TGTGCCAGCAGTCCAACAAACAGGGACTCACCCCTCCACTTT
TRBV27	TRBJ2-3	.	.	CASTFGGLTDTQYF	TGTGCCAGCACCTTTGGGGGGCTAACAGATACGCAGTATTTT
TRBV7-2	TRBJ2-7	TRBD2	few	CASSRRGNSEQYF	TGTGCCAGCAGTCGGCGGGGGAATAGCGAGCAGTACTTC
TRBV4-2	TRBJ1-6	.	few	CASSQEGVSPLHF	TGTGCCAGCAGCCAAGAGGGGGTTTCACCCCTCCACTTT
TRBV4-2	TRBJ1-4	TRBD1	many	CASSQGRQGAEKLFF	TGTGCCAGCAGCCAAGGCAGACAGGGGGCGGAAAAACTGTTTTTT
TRBV5-1	TRBJ2-7	TRBD1	few	CASRSGQSYEQYF	TGCGCCAGCAGATCGGGACAGTCCTACGAGCAGTACTTC
TRBV6-2/TRBV6-3	TRBJ2-1	.	few	CASRGSPNNEQFF	TGTGCCAGCCGGGGTTCTCCCAACAATGAGCAGTTCTTC
TRBV20-1	TRBJ1-5	.	.	CSASFGGHSNQPQHF	TGCAGTGCTAGCTTCGGGGGCCATAGCAATCAGCCCCAGCATTTT
TRBV28	TRBJ2-7	TRBD2	.	CASSPKGLAVYSYEQYF	TGTGCCAGCAGCCCAAAGGGACTAGCGGTTTACTCCTACGAGCAGTACTTC